A selection of T cell receptor beta chains follows, all from one sample in a study of cytomegalovirus exposure and HLA in healthy donors. TCRdb keeps only in-frame clones here, not all; method: immunoSEQ multiplex PCR. The repertoire holds approximately 160,000 clones, with roughly four fifths as singletons. Specimen: PBMCs. These receptors were obtained from a man aged 25 to 40 in good health and CMV-seropositive. The conserved cysteine and the conserved F or W are not part of the CDR3 here. The D gene is left open where the match is weak.

D gene	V gene	J gene	CDR3 protein
NA	TRBV28	TRBJ1-5	ASNGRSQPQH
NA	TRBV14	TRBJ1-1	ASSQDRNTEAF
NA	TRBV5-6	TRBJ2-2	ASSAQGRAGELF
TRBD2	TRBV2	TRBJ2-7	ASSESGRAYEQY
TRBD1	TRBV6-6	TRBJ1-2	ASSPTGANYGYT
TRBD1	TRBV9	TRBJ2-7	ASSVGSGTGDYEQY
TRBD1	TRBV11-2	TRBJ2-7	ASSLGTGGLSSYEQY
NA	TRBV6-1	TRBJ2-1	ASTSGDRSYNEQF
NA	TRBV4-3	TRBJ1-2	ASSQDITNYGYT
NA	TRBV28	TRBJ2-7	AGPPGTDDGTGRYEQY
TRBD1	TRBV10-1	TRBJ1-3	ASREDRDQLGNTIY
NA	TRBV28	TRBJ1-1	ASRTRTTSTEAF
NA	TRBV29-1	TRBJ1-1	SVFPGSTEAF
NA	TRBV11-2	TRBJ1-1	ASSFYENTEAF
TRBD1	TRBV2	TRBJ1-1	ASTNRGQAF
NA	TRBV19	TRBJ2-5	ASSIGAIEETQY